What follows describes a single T cell receptor (beta chain). The source of the sample is a study of blood T cell repertoires in COVID-19. Study summary: Material from acute and convalescent COVID-19 was sourced from the United States, Italy and Spain. PBMCs, B-cell-depleted T cells, or T cells were the source of the cDNA or gDNA that made up the material.

As handled by the study authors: Reference gene primer amplification in the assay estimated nucleated cell counts. Sequencing used immunoSEQ multiplex PCR; TCRdb keeps in-frame clones, though not all of them. V and J calls and clone size are given by that table; D and trimming were obtained from the DNA. The sample lists 97,000 or so clones, 91% occurring once. This sequence originates from a young man with acute or convalescent COVID-19. The sample consisted of peripheral blood.

The CDR3 DNA is TGTGCCAGCAGGATAAGGGGAAGCTCCTACGAGCAGTACTTC. It is translated as CASRIRGSSYEQYF. The chain has TRBV6-5 and TRBJ2-7, with a tentative D call TRBD1 (5 bases). The CDR3 is 14 residues long. The germline V gene encodes CDR1 MNHEY and CDR2 SVGAGI. Trimming cost V 6 bases and J 0 bases, with 12 bases left between them.